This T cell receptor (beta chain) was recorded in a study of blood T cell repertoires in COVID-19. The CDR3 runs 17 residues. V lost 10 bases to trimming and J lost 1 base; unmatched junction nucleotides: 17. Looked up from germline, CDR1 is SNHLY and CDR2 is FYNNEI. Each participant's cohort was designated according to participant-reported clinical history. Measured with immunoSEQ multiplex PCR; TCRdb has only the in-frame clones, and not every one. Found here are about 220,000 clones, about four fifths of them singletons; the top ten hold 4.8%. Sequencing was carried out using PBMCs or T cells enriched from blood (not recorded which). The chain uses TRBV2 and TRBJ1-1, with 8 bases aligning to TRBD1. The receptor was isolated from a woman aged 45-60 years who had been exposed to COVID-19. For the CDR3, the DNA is TGTGCCACCCGAGGGGACAGGTTAACCCTCGGGAACACTGAAGCTTTCTTT. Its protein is CATRGDRLTLGNTEAFF. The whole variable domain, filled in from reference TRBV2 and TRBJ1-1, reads EPEVTQTPSHQVTQMGQEVILRCVPISNHLYFYWYRQILGQKVEFLVSFYNNEISEKSEIFDDQFSVERPDGSNFTLKIRSTKLEDSAMYFCATRGDRLTLGNTEAFFGQGTRLTVV.